This TCR beta chain appears in the sequencing data of a study of shared clonotypes between healthy human individuals. Study in general: CD8 memory received one plate per donor, CD8 naive two, CD4 memory three and CD4 naive three.

Study-wide points: Generation of non-shared clonotypes was less probable than generation of clonotypes shared by all four donors. The donor pool, a small one, limited the genetic and exposure-history diversity represented.

A CD45RA+ naive subset and a CD45RA-negative memory subset were split from CD4+ cells. Libraries were prepared by immunoSEQ multiplex PCR; TCRdb keeps only in-frame clonotypes and omits some of them. The sample comprises approximately 1.4 million clones, around 98% of which are singletons, and roughly 0.4% rests with the top ten. V was shortened by 0 bases and J by 8 bases, with 10 bases between the two germline ends. Germline CDR1 is LNHNV and CDR2 is YYDKDF (reference sequence). The CDR3 consists of 13 residues. A note on this clone: Its cognate antigen is unknown.

The material sequenced was naive CD4+ T cells sorted from blood. Subset: CD45RA+ positively selected. The TCR sequence derives from a man aged 25 to 40 in good health. V gene TRBV15 combines with J gene TRBJ1-2; D unclear. Here the CDR3 reads CATSRDRVGGYTF. The CDR3, as DNA: TGTGCCACCAGCAGAGATCGGGTGGGGGGCTACACCTTC.